This T cell receptor (beta chain) was sequenced in a study of T cell responses to AZD1222 COVID-19 vaccine. Overall study findings and caveats: Repertoires were obtained only post-peak T cell response.

About this clone: Its antigen is unknown.

The table came from immunoSEQ multiplex PCR; TCRdb's copy has only in-frame clones and leaves some out. The sample lists about 120,000 clones; 91% were seen once. Specimen: peripheral blood, collected on day 0 of AZD1222 vaccination. This sequence was found in an adult in good health.

Written as DNA, the CDR3 is TGTGCCAGCAGCTTAGTAGGGGATCAGCCCCAGCATTTT. It specifies CASSLVGDQPQHF. The J gene is TRBJ1-5, the V gene TRBV7-2, with D perhaps matching TRBD1 (5 bases). Looked up from germline, CDR1 is SGHTA and CDR2 is FQGNSA. CDR3 length equals 13 residues. V was trimmed by 1 base and J by 5 bases, leaving 6 bases between them.